A selection of T cell receptor beta chains follows, all from one sample in a study of molecular identifiers for immune sequencing clone quantification. TCRdb re-derived calls from the PCR reads in MiXCR, one entry per CDR3 protein. Of over 85,000 distinct CDR3 sequences listed, about 32% are singletons. Sequenced: naive CD8+ T cells from blood, with Jurkat cell RNA spiked in. These receptors originate from a human donor in good health. Some libraries in this study had Jurkat cell RNA spiked in. CDR3s include the opening cysteine and the closing phenylalanine or tryptophan. Each record gives: clone size, V gene, J gene, D gene, CDR3 protein, CDR3 DNA. D genes are given only for firm matches. Only some rows state a clone size, as once, few, many or a class for expanded clones.

>-|TRBV7-9|TRBJ1-1|TRBD1
CASSRTGLDTEAFF
TGTGCCAGCAGCAGGACAGGGTTGGACACTGAAGCTTTCTTT
>few|TRBV27|TRBJ2-3|-
CASSDLAIPDTQYF
TGTGCCAGCAGTGATCTAGCGATCCCAGATACGCAGTATTTT
>-|TRBV20-1|TRBJ2-7|TRBD2
CSAIWLRESFELYF
TGCAGTGCTATTTGGTTGCGGGAGTCTTTCGAGCTGTACTTC
>-|TRBV6-5|TRBJ1-5|-
CASSDFSNQPQHF
TGTGCCAGCTCGGACTTTAGCAATCAGCCCCAGCATTTT
>once|TRBV10-3|TRBJ2-7|-
CAISDTSSEQYF
TGTGCCATCAGTGATACTAGCAGCGAGCAGTACTTC
>many|TRBV7-3|TRBJ2-1|TRBD2
CASRASGSNPNEQFF
TGTGCCAGCAGAGCTAGCGGGAGTAACCCCAATGAGCAGTTCTTC
>once|TRBV19|TRBJ2-1|TRBD2
CASSKGGRGSNEQFF
TGTGCCAGTAGTAAAGGCGGGAGAGGTAGCAATGAGCAGTTCTTC
>-|TRBV20-1|TRBJ1-1|-
CSARGPEYEAFF
TGCAGTGCTAGGGGCCCAGAGTATGAAGCTTTCTTT
>-|TRBV12-3/TRBV12-4|TRBJ1-1|-
CASSLGRGVEAFF
TGTGCCAGCAGTTTAGGCCGGGGGGTGGAAGCTTTCTTT
>many|TRBV14|TRBJ2-2|-
CASSQSRMNTGELFF
TGTGCCAGCAGCCAATCGAGGATGAACACCGGGGAGCTGTTTTTT
>-|TRBV7-9|TRBJ2-1|-
CASSLAPGGPYNKQFF
TGTGCCAGCAGCTTAGCCCCAGGGGGGCCCTACAATAAGCAGTTCTTC
>few|TRBV28|TRBJ1-5|-
CATTLGLLYSNQPQHF
TGTGCCACCACGTTGGGGTTGCTGTATAGCAATCAGCCCCAGCATTTT
>-|TRBV19|TRBJ2-1|-
CASSYYSWNSYNELFF
TGTGCCAGTAGTTACTATAGCTGGAACTCCTACAATGAGCTATTCTTC
>-|TRBV15|TRBJ1-5|-
CATSRSPADTQHF
TGTGCCACCAGCAGGAGCCCTGCCGATACGCAGCATTTT
>many|TRBV7-9|TRBJ2-3|-
CASSPGLGAQTDTQYF
TGTGCCAGCAGCCCAGGACTCGGGGCCCAGACAGATACGCAGTATTTT
>-|TRBV28|TRBJ2-5|-
CASTYTGHRQETQYF
TGTGCCAGCACATATACGGGACACCGCCAAGAGACCCAGTACTTC
>few|TRBV7-8|TRBJ2-7|-
CASSHGPKGDYEQYF
TGTGCCAGCAGCCACGGACCCAAAGGGGACTACGAGCAGTACTTC
>many|TRBV5-1|TRBJ2-3|-
CASSQGGTDTQYF
TGCGCCAGCAGCCAGGGCGGCACAGATACGCAGTATTTT
>-|TRBV28|TRBJ2-5|-
CASSLMSGAWETQYF
TGTGCCAGCAGTTTGATGTCGGGGGCTTGGGAGACCCAGTACTTC
>-|TRBV7-9|TRBJ2-4|-
CASSLEVGRRAKNIQYF
TGTGCCAGCAGCTTAGAGGTGGGGCGGAGAGCCAAAAACATTCAGTACTTC
>-|TRBV14|TRBJ2-3|TRBD2
CASSQFLTSGGDTQYF
TGTGCCAGCAGCCAGTTCTTGACTAGCGGGGGAGATACGCAGTATTTT
>many|TRBV29-1|TRBJ2-3|-
CSPWGLGPDATDTQYF
TGCAGCCCGTGGGGGCTCGGGCCCGATGCTACAGATACGCAGTATTTT